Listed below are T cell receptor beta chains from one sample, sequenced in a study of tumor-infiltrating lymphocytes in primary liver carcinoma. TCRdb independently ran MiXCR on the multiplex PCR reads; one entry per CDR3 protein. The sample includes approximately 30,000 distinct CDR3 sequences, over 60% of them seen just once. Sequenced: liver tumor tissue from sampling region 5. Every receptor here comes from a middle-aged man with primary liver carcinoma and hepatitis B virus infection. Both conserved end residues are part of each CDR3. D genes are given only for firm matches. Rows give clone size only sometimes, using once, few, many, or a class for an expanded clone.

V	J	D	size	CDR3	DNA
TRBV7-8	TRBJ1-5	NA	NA	CASSRREGSNEPQHF	TGTGCCAGTAGCCGTAGGGAGGGTAGCAATGAGCCCCAGCATTTT
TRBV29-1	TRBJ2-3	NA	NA	CGVAVTGSKYTQYF	TGCGGCGTTGCGGTAACAGGGAGCAAATATACGCAGTATTTT
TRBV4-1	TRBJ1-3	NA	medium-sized	CASSQDLGDTIYF	TGCGCCAGCAGCCAAGATCTCGGAGACACCATATATTTT
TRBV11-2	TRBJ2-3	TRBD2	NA	CATGGLAGGRFTDTQYF	TGTGCCACTGGGGGGCTAGCGGGAGGGCGTTTCACAGATACGCAGTATTTT
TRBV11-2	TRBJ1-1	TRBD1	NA	CVSSHPDRGSFF	TGTGTCAGCAGTCACCCGGACAGGGGATCTTTCTTT
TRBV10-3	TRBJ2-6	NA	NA	CPISAAWGGGANVLTF	TGTCCCATCAGTGCTGCTTGGGGGGGCGGGGCCAACGTCCTGACTTTC
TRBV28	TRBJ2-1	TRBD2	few	CASSSGRASLNEQLF	TGTGCCAGCAGTAGCGGGAGGGCCAGTCTGAATGAGCAGCTCTTC
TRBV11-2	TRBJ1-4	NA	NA	CACSKTPRGTNEKLFF	TGTGCCTGCAGCAAGACTCCTAGAGGAACAAATGAAAAACTGTTTTTT
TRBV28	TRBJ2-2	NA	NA	CASSLGVGENTRELFF	TGTGCCAGCAGTTTAGGGGTAGGGGAGAACACCAGGGAGCTGTTCTTT
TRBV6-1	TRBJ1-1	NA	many	CASSEFRFYGSEAFF	TGTGCCAGCAGTGAATTTAGGTTTTACGGTTCTGAAGCTTTCTTT
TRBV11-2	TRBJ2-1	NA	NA	CASNLSWVALFGNEQLF	TGTGCCAGCAACTTAAGTTGGGTAGCCCTCTTTGGGAATGAGCAGTTATTC
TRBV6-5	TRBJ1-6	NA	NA	CASSSGGGGDNSPLHF	TGTGCCAGTAGTTCGGGTGGGGGGGGGGATAATTCACCCCTCCACTTT
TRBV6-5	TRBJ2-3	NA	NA	CANSLNWDTDTQYF	TGTGCCAATAGTTTAAACTGGGATACAGATACGCAGTATTTT
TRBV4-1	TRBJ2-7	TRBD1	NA	CARSQEDRYSYVQYF	TGCGCCCGCAGCCAAGAGGACAGGTACTCCTACGTGCAGTACTTC
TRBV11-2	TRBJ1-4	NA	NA	CASSKTPGGTNEELFF	TGTGCTAGCAGCAAGACTCCAGGAGGAACAAATGAAGAGCTGTTTTTT
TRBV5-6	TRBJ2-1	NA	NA	CASNFWLGAPGLYGHEQFF	TGTGCCAGCAACTTTTGGCTGGGGGCCCCAGGACTATATGGGCATGAGCAGTTCTTC
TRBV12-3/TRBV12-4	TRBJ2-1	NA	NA	CASSWDRAYNKQFF	TGTGCCAGCAGTTGGGATAGGGCCTACAATAAGCAGTTCTTC
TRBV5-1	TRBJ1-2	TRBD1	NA	CVSSLTGGFGYTF	TGCGTCAGCAGCTTGACAGGGGGCTTTGGCTACACCTTC
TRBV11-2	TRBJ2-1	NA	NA	CASSLTIRGGTYNEHFF	TGTGCCAGCAGCTTAACGATCAGGGGAGGTACCTACAATGAGCACTTCTTT
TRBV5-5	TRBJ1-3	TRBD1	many	CASRRDRISGNTIYF	TGTGCCAGCAGACGGGACAGAATCTCTGGAAACACCATATATTTT
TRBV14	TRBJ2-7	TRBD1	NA	CANRQGQARSYEQYF	TGTGCCAACAGGCAAGGACAGGCGAGGAGCTACGAGCAGTACTTC
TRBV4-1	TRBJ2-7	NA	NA	CASSHSVRLEHYF	TGCGCCAGCAGCCATTCTGTTAGGTTGGAGCACTACTTC
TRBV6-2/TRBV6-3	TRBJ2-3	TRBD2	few	CTSSYVGTNGSGTDTQYF	TGTACCAGCAGTTACGTGGGGACTAACGGGAGTGGCACAGATACGCAGTATTTT
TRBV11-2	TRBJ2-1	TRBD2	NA	CASSPQREGLGEQLF	TGTGCCAGCAGCCCCCAGAGGGAGGGATTAGGTGAGCAGCTCTTC
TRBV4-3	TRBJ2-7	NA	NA	CASSQESSTNEQHF	TGCGCCAGCAGCCAAGAAAGCTCCACCAACGAGCAGCACTTC
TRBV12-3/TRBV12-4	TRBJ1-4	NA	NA	CASSQPNRVAEKLFF	TGTGCCAGCAGTCAACCGAACAGGGTAGCGGAGAAACTGTTTTTT
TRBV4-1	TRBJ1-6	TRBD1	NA	CASNHHLQGADSFLHF	TGCGCCAGCAACCACCACCTACAGGGGGCGGATTCATTCCTCCACTTT
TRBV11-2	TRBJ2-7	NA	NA	CASSLELGGWGQYF	TGCGCCAGCAGCTTAGAACTTGGTGGATGGGGGCAGTACTTC
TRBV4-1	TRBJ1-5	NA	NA	CASRKVVGPARQPHHF	TGCGCCAGCAGAAAAGTGGTAGGTCCGGCACGTCAGCCCCATCATTTT
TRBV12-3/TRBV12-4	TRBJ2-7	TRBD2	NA	CASSFSRVKRERLYYEQYF	TGTGCCAGCAGTTTCTCCAGGGTGAAGCGGGAGCGTTTATACTACGAGCAGTACTTC
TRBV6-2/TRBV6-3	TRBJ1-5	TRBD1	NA	CVSNQAGTVSNRPQHF	TGTGTCAGCAACCAAGCCGGGACAGTTAGCAATCGGCCCCAGCATTTT
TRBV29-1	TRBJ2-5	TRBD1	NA	CSLETDRGRGETQYF	TGCAGCCTTGAAACGGACAGGGGGCGGGGTGAGACCCAGTATTTC
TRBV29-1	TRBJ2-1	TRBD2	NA	CSITGLGDNEQLF	TGCAGCATAACGGGACTAGGAGACAATGAGCAGCTCTTC
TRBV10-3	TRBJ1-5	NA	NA	CSISESAGQAGQPQHF	TGTTCCATCAGTGAGTCGGCTGGTCAGGCGGGGCAGCCCCAACATTTT